This is a list of T cell receptor beta chains from one sample in a study of Graves' ophthalmopathy and Graves' hyperthyroidism. MiXCR, run by TCRdb on the multiplex PCR reads, gives a single entry per CDR3 protein. Seen here are 900,000 to 1,200,000 distinct CDR3 sequences, less than 45% observed once, and the top ten hold over 8.5%. Sequencing used peripheral blood or thyroid tissue (not recorded which). These receptors were collected from an adult man with Graves' hyperthyroidism. CDR3s include the opening cysteine and the closing phenylalanine or tryptophan. The D gene is left open where the match is weak. Not all rows give a size; the values are once, few, many and, for expanded clones, a class.

.	TRBD1	TRBJ2-7	TRBV10-2	CATHTGAEQYF	TGCGCCACCCATACAGGGGCCGAGCAGTACTTC
many	.	TRBJ1-2	TRBV6-5	CASSYRAGDGYTF	TGTGCCAGCAGTTACAGGGCAGGGGATGGCTACACCTTC
few	.	TRBJ1-1	TRBV4-1	CASSQDQMAANTEAFF	TGCGCCAGCAGCCAAGACCAGATGGCGGCGAACACTGAAGCTTTCTTT
many	.	TRBJ2-7	TRBV7-2	CASSRLGGSLYYEQYF	TGTGCCAGCAGCCGCCTCGGGGGCTCGCTTTACTACGAGCAGTACTTC
.	.	TRBJ1-1	TRBV9	CASSPPGQGRPNTEAFF	TGTGCCAGCTCACCACCGGGGCAAGGCAGGCCGAACACTGAAGCTTTCTTT
.	TRBD2	TRBJ2-5	TRBV25-1	CASWGLAVYQETQYF	TGTGCCAGCTGGGGACTAGCGGTCTACCAAGAGACCCAGTACTTC
.	TRBD2	TRBJ2-5	TRBV28	CASSLAGVRETQYF	TGTGCCAGCAGTTTGGCGGGAGTACGGGAGACCCAGTACTTC
few	.	TRBJ2-7	TRBV7-2	CASTKGLEYGAGGEQYF	TGTGCCAGCACCAAGGGACTGGAGTACGGTGCCGGCGGGGAGCAGTACTTC
once	.	TRBJ2-7	TRBV29-1	CSLGMISYEQYF	TGCAGCTTAGGAATGATCTCCTACGAGCAGTACTTC
few	TRBD2	TRBJ2-7	TRBV7-8	CASSLGVAGVNEQYF	TGTGCCAGCAGCTTAGGTGTAGCGGGAGTTAACGAGCAGTACTTC
.	.	TRBJ1-2	TRBV19	CASSIAWGGGNYGYTF	TGTGCCAGTAGTATAGCGTGGGGTGGAGGTAACTATGGCTACACCTTC
many	.	TRBJ1-3	TRBV29-1	CSVVAATHAQPAGNTIYF	TGCAGCGTTGTAGCGGCCACACATGCTCAGCCGGCTGGAAACACCATATATTTT
.	.	TRBJ2-7	TRBV29-1	CSVIRTEPYEQYF	TGCAGCGTTATTAGGACTGAGCCCTACGAGCAGTACTTC
few	TRBD2	TRBJ2-7	TRBV19	CASSTADTSGYEQYF	TGTGCCAGTAGTACCGCAGACACTAGCGGCTACGAGCAGTACTTC
many	TRBD2	TRBJ2-5	TRBV10-3	CAIWGGTQETQYF	TGTGCCATCTGGGGGGGGACCCAAGAGACCCAGTACTTC
many	TRBD1	TRBJ1-3	TRBV11-2	CASSSGQPGNTIYF	TGTGCCAGCAGCTCGGGACAGCCTGGAAACACCATATATTTT
many	TRBD1	TRBJ1-2	TRBV7-9	CASSTRDREFYGYTF	TGTGCCAGCAGCACCCGGGACAGGGAATTCTATGGCTACACCTTC
.	TRBD1	TRBJ1-4	TRBV2	CASSEFRTGAGRGKLFF	TGTGCCAGCAGTGAATTTCGGACAGGGGCCGGTAGGGGAAAACTGTTTTTT
.	.	TRBJ1-1	TRBV29-1	CSLGGLHNTEAFF	TGCAGCTTAGGAGGTTTACATAACACTGAAGCTTTCTTT
.	.	TRBJ2-7	TRBV20-1	CSASPARGNQQYF	TGCAGTGCTAGCCCCGCGAGGGGCAATCAGCAGTACTTC
many	.	TRBJ2-6	TRBV19	CASLEISGANVLTF	TGTGCCAGCCTCGAGATCTCTGGGGCCAACGTCCTGACTTTC
.	.	TRBJ2-2	TRBV5-1	CASSLNRGATNTGELFF	TGCGCCAGCAGCTTAAACCGGGGGGCTACGAACACCGGGGAGCTGTTTTTT
.	TRBD1	TRBJ1-4	TRBV6-1	CASSVEGARAEKLFF	TGTGCCAGCAGTGTTGAGGGGGCGAGGGCTGAAAAACTGTTTTTT
many	.	TRBJ1-6	TRBV19	CASTYDGQNNSPLHF	TGTGCCAGTACTTATGATGGCCAGAATAATTCACCCCTCCACTTT
many	.	TRBJ1-4	TRBV7-9	CASSTTFEDKLFF	TGTGCCAGCAGCACAACTTTCGAGGACAAACTGTTTTTT
few	.	TRBJ2-7	TRBV11-2	CASSWTRTPIYEQYF	TGTGCCAGCAGCTGGACACGGACCCCCATCTACGAGCAGTACTTC
.	.	TRBJ2-3	TRBV7-3	CASSLTGSDTQYF	TGTGCCAGCAGCTTGACGGGCTCAGATACGCAGTATTTT
.	.	TRBJ1-4	TRBV7-4	CASSLFPHSAATNEKLFF	TGTGCCAGCAGCTTATTTCCGCACAGCGCTGCAACTAATGAAAAACTGTTTTTT
.	.	TRBJ2-6	TRBV5-1	CASSQQGSNVLTF	TGCGCCAGCAGCCAGCAGGGGTCCAACGTCCTGACTTTC
.	.	TRBJ2-7	TRBV28	CASSFGQLVEQYF	TGTGCCAGCAGTTTTGGACAGCTCGTCGAGCAGTACTTC
.	.	TRBJ1-5	TRBV19	CASSKTVDSNQPQHF	TGTGCCAGTAGTAAAACGGTGGATAGCAATCAGCCCCAGCATTTT
many	.	TRBJ2-7	TRBV11-2	CASRSGGEQYF	TGTGCCAGCAGGAGCGGCGGCGAGCAGTACTTC
many	.	TRBJ1-1	TRBV19	CASSIRTSNTEAFF	TGTGCCAGTAGTATCCGGACATCGAACACTGAAGCTTTCTTT